This is a list of T cell receptor beta chains from one sample in a study of blood T cells in healthy people across ages. TCRdb ran MiXCR on the 5' RACE reads and lists one entry per CDR3 protein. The sample yields about 1.5 million distinct CDR3 sequences, roughly two fifths seen once. Sample: blood. The source is a woman younger than 35 in good health. Both conserved end residues are part of each CDR3. The D gene is left open where the match is weak. Clone size is shown for a subset of rows, as once, few, many or a class of expanded clone.

size: -
J: TRBJ2-5
D: TRBD2
V: TRBV28
CDR3: CASSLTSGRPNRETQYF
DNA: TGTGCCAGCAGCTTGACTAGCGGGAGGCCCAACAGAGAGACCCAGTACTTC

size: -
J: TRBJ1-1
D: -
V: TRBV7-9
CDR3: CASSQGGTSLAFF
DNA: TGTGCCAGCAGCCAAGGCGGGACATCCCTAGCTTTCTTT

size: -
J: TRBJ2-5
D: -
V: TRBV30
CDR3: CAWSSPETQYF
DNA: TGTGCCTGGAGTTCACCAGAGACCCAGTACTTC

size: -
J: TRBJ2-5
D: TRBD1
V: TRBV10-3
CDR3: CAISATGGFQYF
DNA: TGTGCCATCAGTGCCACAGGGGGATTTCAGTACTTC

size: -
J: TRBJ2-7
D: -
V: TRBV6-2/TRBV6-3
CDR3: CASSYSKGRTVHEQYF
DNA: TGTGCCAGCAGTTACTCGAAAGGCAGGACCGTCCACGAGCAGTACTTC

size: -
J: TRBJ2-3
D: TRBD2
V: TRBV7-2
CDR3: CASKRLAGPIRADTQYF
DNA: TGTGCCAGTAAGAGACTAGCGGGGCCCATACGTGCAGATACGCAGTATTTT

size: -
J: TRBJ2-1
D: TRBD1
V: TRBV7-7
CDR3: CASSSVTGSYNEQFF
DNA: TGTGCTAGCAGCTCTGTGACAGGGTCCTACAATGAGCAGTTCTTC

size: -
J: TRBJ2-6
D: TRBD1
V: TRBV7-9
CDR3: CASSKTGGFDANVLTF
DNA: TGTGCCAGCAGCAAGACAGGGGGGTTTGATGCCAACGTCCTGACTTTC

size: -
J: TRBJ2-3
D: -
V: TRBV3-1
CDR3: CASSQVGAGLTDTQYF
DNA: TGTGCCAGCAGCCAGGTGGGGGCGGGCCTCACAGATACGCAGTATTTT

size: -
J: TRBJ1-1
D: -
V: TRBV6-2/TRBV6-3
CDR3: CASSAIKEAFF
DNA: TGTGCCAGCAGTGCCATTAAAGAAGCTTTCTTT

size: -
J: TRBJ2-7
D: -
V: TRBV6-5
CDR3: CASSYDYRSSYEQYF
DNA: TGTGCCAGCAGTTACGACTACCGAAGCTCCTACGAGCAGTACTTC

size: -
J: TRBJ2-2
D: TRBD2
V: TRBV6-5
CDR3: CASSYSGLAGANTGELFF
DNA: TGTGCCAGCAGTTACTCTGGGCTAGCGGGAGCGAACACCGGGGAGCTGTTTTTT

size: -
J: TRBJ2-1
D: -
V: TRBV5-1
CDR3: CASSFAQGHNEQFF
DNA: TGCGCCAGCAGCTTTGCACAGGGCCACAATGAGCAGTTCTTC

size: few
J: TRBJ1-5
D: -
V: TRBV30
CDR3: CAWSVQGTQPQHF
DNA: TGTGCCTGGAGTGTACAAGGGACTCAGCCCCAGCATTTT

size: -
J: TRBJ2-7
D: -
V: TRBV2
CDR3: CASRSFWDEQYF
DNA: TGTGCCAGCAGGTCCTTCTGGGACGAGCAGTACTTC

size: -
J: TRBJ2-7
D: -
V: TRBV9
CDR3: CASSVGPGNEQYF
DNA: TGTGCCAGCAGCGTAGGGCCGGGCAATGAGCAGTACTTC

size: -
J: TRBJ2-7
D: TRBD1
V: TRBV6-5
CDR3: CASSRGRRQGLEQYF
DNA: TGTGCCAGCAGTAGAGGCCGGCGACAGGGGCTCGAGCAGTACTTC